Listed here are 5 T cell receptor beta chains from one sample, sequenced in a study of T-cell memory formation after mild COVID-19. One entry per CDR3 protein results from TCRdb running MiXCR on the 5' RACE reads. In the table there are fewer than 400,000 distinct CDR3 sequences, over 10% of which are singletons. The material sequenced was PBMCs or a T cell subset sorted from them (not recorded which). These receptors all stem from a young man who had mild COVID-19 (a few samples of this study predate the infection). Cell type and time point are not known.

Ten or more counts support this clonotype. This chain joins TRBV6-2 or TRBV6-3 and TRBJ2-7; D uncertain. CDR1 is MNHEY, CDR2 SVGEGT, per germline. This CDR3 has 13 amino acids. V lost 0 bases and J 6 bases, leaving 9 bases between the germline ends. Written as DNA, the CDR3 is TGTGCCAGCAGTTACTCGTCGGGTACCGAGCAGTACGTC. This gives the protein CASSYSSGTEQYV.

The V and J genes are TRBV6-1 and TRBJ1-4; the D gene is possibly TRBD1 (6 bases). Trimming took off 7 bases at V and 5 bases at J, with 14 bases between the two ends. The CDR3 runs 14 residues. Germline V CDR1 and CDR2: MNHNS, SASEGT. For the CDR3, the DNA is TGTGCCAGCACCCCCGGGACATCGAATGAAAAACTGTTTTTT. Translating it yields CASTPGTSNEKLFF.

The chain joins TRBV12-3 or TRBV12-4 to TRBJ2-1, with TRBD1 identical over 7 bases. V shed 9 bases, J shed 8 bases, and the junction held 4 bases outside the gene matches. CDR3 length: 11 residues. CDR3 DNA: TGTGCCAGTAGACAGGGCTATGAGCAGTTCTTC. This encodes CASRQGYEQFF.

This clonotype has a count of ten or more. The CDR3: CASTHARGSGELFF. The CDR3, as DNA: TGCGCCAGCACCCACGCCCGGGGATCGGGGGAGCTGTTTTTT. The V gene is TRBV5-1, the J gene TRBJ2-2; weak D call: TRBD2 (5 bases). Germline V gives CDR1 SGHRS, CDR2 YFSETQ. V lost 6 bases, J lost 8 bases, and 17 bases lay in between. The CDR3 is 14 amino acids.

This sequence joins TRBV3-1 and TRBJ2-5, with D uncertain. Germline CDR1 reads LGHDT; CDR2 reads YNNKEL (reference sequence). This CDR3 region has 14 residues. V was trimmed by 5 bases and J by 4 bases, leaving 14 bases between them. CDR3 in amino acids: CASSVSLIGETQYF. CDR3 nucleotides: TGTGCCAGCAGCGTTTCGTTGATCGGAGAGACCCAGTACTTC.